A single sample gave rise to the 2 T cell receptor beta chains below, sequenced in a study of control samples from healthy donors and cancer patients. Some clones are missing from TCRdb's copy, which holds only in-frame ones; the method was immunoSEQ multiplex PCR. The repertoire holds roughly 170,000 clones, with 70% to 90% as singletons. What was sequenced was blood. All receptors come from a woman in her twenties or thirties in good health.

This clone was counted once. CDR3 bases: TGCGCCAGCGGACAGGGCGCTGTCTCCTACAATGAGCAGTTCTTC. Translated: CASGQGAVSYNEQFF. The V gene is TRBV5-1, the J gene TRBJ2-1, with 8 bases identical to TRBD1. Germline assignment: CDR1 SGHRS and CDR2 YFSETQ. The CDR3 covers 15 residues. J was trimmed by 0 bases and V by 7 bases; bases with no gene match: 6.

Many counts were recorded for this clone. The CDR3 nucleotides are TGTGCCAGTAGTATAGGGGGCCAGGCCAGGCCCCAGCATTTT. The encoded protein is CASSIGGQARPQHF. This chain joins TRBV19 and TRBJ1-5; tentative D call: TRBD1 (5 bases). In germline, CDR1 is LNHDA, CDR2 SQIVND (reference sequence). Trimming pared 1 base from V and 9 bases from J, leaving 13 bases between. The CDR3 length is 14 residues. The full variable domain, rest sourced from reference TRBV19 and TRBJ1-5, is DGGITQSPKYLFRKEGQNVTLSCEQNLNHDAMYWYRQDPGQGLRLIYYSQIVNDFQKGDIAEGYSVSREKKESFPLTVTSAQKNPTAFYLCASSIGGQARPQHFGDGTRLSIL.